The clone carrying this T cell receptor beta chain was recorded many times. Germline trimming cut 2 bases from V and 3 bases from J; bases unmatched to any gene: 10. This CDR3 is built from 17 residues. Germline-derived CDR1 and CDR2 are MDHEN and SYDVKM. Amplified TCR beta CDR3 regions came from RNA transcripts. TCR CDR3 underwent first-round RT-PCR with the HTBI primer set. One entry per CDR3 protein results from TCRdb running MiXCR on the multiplex PCR reads. The table lists approximately 600,000 distinct CDR3 sequences, approximately 14% of them singletons. This sample is drawn from a study of T cells in Graves' hyperthyroidism and ophthalmopathy.

Sequencing input: blood. This receptor was identified in a woman between 40 and 55 years old with Graves' ophthalmopathy. The V and J genes are TRBV28 and TRBJ2-4; 7 bases fit TRBD2. The CDR3 DNA is TGTGCCAGCAGTTTACGAGGAAGCGGGATTGGCAAAAACATTCAGTACTTC. Translated, it gives CASSLRGSGIGKNIQYF.